Shown below are 5 T cell receptor beta chains from a single sample sequenced in a study of spatial heterogeneity in lung cancer. TCRdb fed the 5' RACE reads into MiXCR, producing one record per CDR3 protein. The sample lists about 13,000 distinct CDR3 sequences, 5.2% occurring once. Time point denoted: sample taken at primary tumor resection. Unsorted whole RNA from tumor, nontumor lung or frozen PBMC underwent sequencing. The sample in question was lung tumor tissue, obtained at surgery. The source is a human donor with early-stage non-small cell lung cancer.

This clonotype rates as medium-sized. This beta chain slipped into a library made for alpha chains as a stray read, so its size is not meaningful. The gene calls are TRBV6-5 and TRBJ2-3, with 7 positions matching TRBD1. CDR3 length equals 15 residues. The germline V gene encodes CDR1 MNHEY and CDR2 SVGAGI. The J segment lost 4 bases and the V segment lost 2 bases, leaving 6 bases of the junction unmatched. CDR3 residues: CASSYDRDSPDTQYF. Written as DNA, the CDR3 is TGTGCCAGCAGTTACGACAGGGATTCCCCAGATACGCAGTATTTT.

There are many counts of this clonotype. Because this beta chain is a stray read in a library intended to capture alpha chains, its abundance should not be given much weight. V and J are TRBV2 and TRBJ1-5; D is perhaps TRBD1 (6 bases). The CDR3 extends over 13 amino acids. Germline assignment: CDR1 SNHLY and CDR2 FYNNEI. V gave up 9 bases and J gave up 6 bases, with 15 bases separating them. CDR3 sequence reads: CASGGGERQPQHF. As DNA, the CDR3 is TGTGCCAGTGGAGGGGGGGAGCGTCAGCCCCAGCATTTT.

This clonotype has a count of ten or more. One end of the junction fails to match germline, which may point to a read error. Found in a library prepared for alpha chains, this beta chain is an off-target read, and its abundance has little meaning. The rearrangement uses TRBV14 and TRBJ2-3, with D hard to call. Germline V gives CDR1 SGHDN, CDR2 FVKESK. The CDR3 contains 11 residues. The CDR3 DNA reads TGTGCCATCAGCCAACTTAATACGCAGTATTTT. Its translation: CAISQLNTQYF.

This clonotype has at least ten counts. Found in a library prepared for alpha chains, this beta chain is an off-target read, and its abundance has little meaning. This chain links TRBV18 with TRBJ2-3; TRBD1 might be the D (6 bases). The germline V gene has CDR1 KGHSH and CDR2 LQKENI. CDR3 size: 16 residues. Trimming took 2 bases from V and 0 from J, leaving 12 bases between them. CDR3 bases: TGTGCCAGCTCACCAACCGGGACAACTAGCACAGATACGCAGTATTTT. This gives the protein CASSPTGTTSTDTQYF.

Many counts were recorded for this clonotype. This beta chain appears as a stray read in a library generated for alpha chains; its size is not informative. This chain links TRBV9 with TRBJ2-6; 14 bases line up with TRBD2. Germline values: CDR1 SGDLS, CDR2 YYNGEE. CDR3 length: 18 amino acids. J gave up 1 base and V 3 bases, and 3 bases lay outside the gene matches. The DNA for the CDR3 is TGTGCCAGCAGCGATCGGACTAGCGGGAGGTCTGGGGCCAACGTCCTGACTTTC. Protein product: CASSDRTSGRSGANVLTF.